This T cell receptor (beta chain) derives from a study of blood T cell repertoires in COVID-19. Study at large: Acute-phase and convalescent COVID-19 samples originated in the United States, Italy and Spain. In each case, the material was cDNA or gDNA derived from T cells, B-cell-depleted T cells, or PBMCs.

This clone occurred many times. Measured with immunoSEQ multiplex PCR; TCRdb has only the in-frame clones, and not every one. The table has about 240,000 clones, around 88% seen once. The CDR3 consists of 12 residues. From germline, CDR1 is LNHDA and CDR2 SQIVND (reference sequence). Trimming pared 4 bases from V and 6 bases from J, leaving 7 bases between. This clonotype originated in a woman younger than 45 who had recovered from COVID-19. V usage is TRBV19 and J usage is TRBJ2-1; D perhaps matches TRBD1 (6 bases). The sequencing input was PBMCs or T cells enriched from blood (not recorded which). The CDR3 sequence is CASSRQANEQFF. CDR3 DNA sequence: TGTGCCAGTAGTAGACAGGCCAATGAGCAGTTCTTC.